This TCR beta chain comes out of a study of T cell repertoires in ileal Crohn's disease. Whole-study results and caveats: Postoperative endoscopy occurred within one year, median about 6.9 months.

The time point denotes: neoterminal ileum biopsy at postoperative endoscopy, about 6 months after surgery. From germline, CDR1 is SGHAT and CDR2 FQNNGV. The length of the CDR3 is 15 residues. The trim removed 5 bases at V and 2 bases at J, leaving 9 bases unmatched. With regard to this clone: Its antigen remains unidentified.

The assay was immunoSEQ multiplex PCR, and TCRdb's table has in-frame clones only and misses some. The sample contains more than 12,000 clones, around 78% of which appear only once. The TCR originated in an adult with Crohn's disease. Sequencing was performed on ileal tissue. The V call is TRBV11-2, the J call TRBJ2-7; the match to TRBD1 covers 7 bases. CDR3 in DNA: TGTGCCAGCAGCCCTAACCCAGGGGGAACCTACGAGCAGTACTTC. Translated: CASSPNPGGTYEQYF.